This is a list of T cell receptor beta chains from one sample in a study of T cells in Graves' hyperthyroidism and ophthalmopathy. TCRdb re-called the multiplex PCR reads with MiXCR, one entry per CDR3 protein. The sample has almost 600,000 distinct CDR3 sequences; more than 45% are singletons. Sequences were obtained from peripheral blood or thyroid tissue (not recorded which). Receptors were obtained from a woman younger than 30 with Graves' hyperthyroidism. Both conserved end residues are part of each CDR3. The order of the fields is clone size, V gene, D gene, J gene, CDR3 DNA, CDR3 protein. D genes are given only for firm matches. The size entry is marked missing in some rows and otherwise reads once, few, many or a size class.

clone size: few; V gene: TRBV6-1; D gene: NA; J gene: TRBJ2-3; CDR3 DNA: TGTGCCACCCACGGGGGCCTCGACACAGATACGCAGTATTTT; CDR3 protein: CATHGGLDTDTQYF
clone size: NA; V gene: TRBV29-1; D gene: NA; J gene: TRBJ1-6; CDR3 DNA: TGCAGCGTTGGGGGGGTTGTAGATTCACCCCTCCACTTT; CDR3 protein: CSVGGVVDSPLHF
clone size: few; V gene: TRBV27; D gene: NA; J gene: TRBJ1-2; CDR3 DNA: TGTGCCAGCAGTTTGTTGGGACACCCAGTCTATGGCTACACCTTC; CDR3 protein: CASSLLGHPVYGYTF
clone size: NA; V gene: TRBV24-1; D gene: TRBD2; J gene: TRBJ2-1; CDR3 DNA: TGTGCCACCAGTGATTTTCAGGCGGGGGGTGAGCAGTTCTTC; CDR3 protein: CATSDFQAGGEQFF
clone size: few; V gene: TRBV5-6; D gene: NA; J gene: TRBJ2-2; CDR3 DNA: TGTGCCAGCAGCTTGGATACAGGTTCCGGGGCCACCGGGGAGCTGTTTTTT; CDR3 protein: CASSLDTGSGATGELFF
clone size: NA; V gene: TRBV7-9; D gene: NA; J gene: TRBJ2-5; CDR3 DNA: TGTGCCAGCACCTCGACGGACTCCTACGAGCAAGAGACCCAGTACTTC; CDR3 protein: CASTSTDSYEQETQYF
clone size: many; V gene: TRBV6-1; D gene: NA; J gene: TRBJ1-6; CDR3 DNA: TGTGCCAGCAGTGTCGCGCCAGGATATAATTCACCCCTCCACTTT; CDR3 protein: CASSVAPGYNSPLHF
clone size: NA; V gene: TRBV7-9; D gene: TRBD2; J gene: TRBJ2-1; CDR3 DNA: TGTGCCAGCAGCCCCCTCGGGACTAGCGGGAGTCAGCAGTTCTTC; CDR3 protein: CASSPLGTSGSQQFF
clone size: few; V gene: TRBV4-2; D gene: TRBD1; J gene: TRBJ2-5; CDR3 DNA: TGTGCCAGCAGCCAAGTGGCGGGACAGGGGTCAGAGACCCAGTACTTC; CDR3 protein: CASSQVAGQGSETQYF
clone size: NA; V gene: TRBV7-6; D gene: NA; J gene: TRBJ2-1; CDR3 DNA: TGTGCCAGCAGCTCTAACCCCAGGGTCGATGAGCAGTTCTTC; CDR3 protein: CASSSNPRVDEQFF
clone size: many; V gene: TRBV6-2/TRBV6-3; D gene: NA; J gene: TRBJ2-7; CDR3 DNA: TGTGCCAGCACAGGAGCGGCAGAATACGAGCAGTACTTC; CDR3 protein: CASTGAAEYEQYF
clone size: many; V gene: TRBV24-1; D gene: NA; J gene: TRBJ2-7; CDR3 DNA: TGTGCCACCAGTGATGCCTCTCCAGGGGCCCCCTACGAGCAGTACTTC; CDR3 protein: CATSDASPGAPYEQYF
clone size: few; V gene: TRBV7-3; D gene: TRBD2; J gene: TRBJ2-2; CDR3 DNA: TGTGCCAGCAGCACAGCGGGAGGGCCCCTAAACACCGGGGAGCTGTTTTTT; CDR3 protein: CASSTAGGPLNTGELFF
clone size: NA; V gene: TRBV7-9; D gene: TRBD1; J gene: TRBJ2-7; CDR3 DNA: TGTGCCAGCGGGACAGTCATCTCCGAGCAGTACTTC; CDR3 protein: CASGTVISEQYF
clone size: NA; V gene: TRBV7-2; D gene: NA; J gene: TRBJ1-5; CDR3 DNA: TGTGCCAGCAGTTCCCTCGACTCCCGGATTAGCAATCAGCCCCAGCATTTT; CDR3 protein: CASSSLDSRISNQPQHF
clone size: once; V gene: TRBV7-3; D gene: TRBD2; J gene: TRBJ2-5; CDR3 DNA: TGTGCCAGCAGCCCATCACTAGCGGGAGGGGTCCAAGAGACCCAGTACTTC; CDR3 protein: CASSPSLAGGVQETQYF
clone size: NA; V gene: TRBV9; D gene: TRBD1; J gene: TRBJ1-3; CDR3 DNA: TGTGCCAGCTCACTAACCGGGACAGCTTCCTCTGGAAACACCATATATTTT; CDR3 protein: CASSLTGTASSGNTIYF
clone size: NA; V gene: TRBV6-6; D gene: TRBD2; J gene: TRBJ2-5; CDR3 DNA: TGTGCCAGCAGCGGGACTAGCGGGAGCCCGGCTGGAGAAGAGACCCAGTACTTC; CDR3 protein: CASSGTSGSPAGEETQYF
clone size: few; V gene: TRBV4-3; D gene: NA; J gene: TRBJ2-2; CDR3 DNA: TGCGCCAGCAAAAGGGCAGGGGTCACCGGGGAGCTGTTTTTT; CDR3 protein: CASKRAGVTGELFF
clone size: NA; V gene: TRBV18; D gene: TRBD1; J gene: TRBJ1-2; CDR3 DNA: TGTGCCAGCTCAATGGGACAGAAATCTAACTATGGCTACACCTTC; CDR3 protein: CASSMGQKSNYGYTF
clone size: many; V gene: TRBV24-1; D gene: NA; J gene: TRBJ1-2; CDR3 DNA: TGTGCCACCAGTGACGCTAGTAGGGTTTATGGCTACACCTTC; CDR3 protein: CATSDASRVYGYTF
clone size: many; V gene: TRBV20-1; D gene: NA; J gene: TRBJ2-2; CDR3 DNA: TGCAGTGCTAGAGTTGGGCAGGCGAACACCGGGGAGCTGTTTTTT; CDR3 protein: CSARVGQANTGELFF
clone size: NA; V gene: TRBV2; D gene: NA; J gene: TRBJ2-4; CDR3 DNA: TGTGCCAGCAGCGTAGGCGGGGTAGCCAAAAACATTCAGTACTTC; CDR3 protein: CASSVGGVAKNIQYF
clone size: many; V gene: TRBV12-3/TRBV12-4; D gene: TRBD1; J gene: TRBJ1-1; CDR3 DNA: TGTGCCAGCAGCACAGGGGGCGAAAACACTGAAGCTTTCTTT; CDR3 protein: CASSTGGENTEAFF
clone size: NA; V gene: TRBV19; D gene: NA; J gene: TRBJ1-5; CDR3 DNA: TGTGCCAGTAATGGCGCCAATCAGCCCCAGCATTTT; CDR3 protein: CASNGANQPQHF
clone size: few; V gene: TRBV7-2; D gene: TRBD1; J gene: TRBJ2-5; CDR3 DNA: TGTGCCAGCAGCGTTCCCGGACAGGGGCAAGAGACCCAGTACTTC; CDR3 protein: CASSVPGQGQETQYF
clone size: many; V gene: TRBV6-5; D gene: NA; J gene: TRBJ1-1; CDR3 DNA: TGTGCCAGCAGTTACCGGGGGGTGGGCACTGAAGCTTTCTTT; CDR3 protein: CASSYRGVGTEAFF
clone size: NA; V gene: TRBV29-1; D gene: NA; J gene: TRBJ1-2; CDR3 DNA: TGCAGCGTTAGGGCAGGGGCATTGGGCTACACCTTC; CDR3 protein: CSVRAGALGYTF
clone size: many; V gene: TRBV29-1; D gene: TRBD1; J gene: TRBJ2-7; CDR3 DNA: TGCAGCGTTGAGGTCAGGGGGGAGCAGTACTTC; CDR3 protein: CSVEVRGEQYF
clone size: NA; V gene: TRBV27; D gene: NA; J gene: TRBJ2-7; CDR3 DNA: TGTGCCAGCAGACAGGGAACCCATCTCTACGAGCAGTACTTC; CDR3 protein: CASRQGTHLYEQYF
clone size: NA; V gene: TRBV7-3; D gene: NA; J gene: TRBJ1-2; CDR3 DNA: TGTGCCAGCAGCCAACTAGCGGGCTATGGCTACACCTTC; CDR3 protein: CASSQLAGYGYTF
clone size: NA; V gene: TRBV12-3/TRBV12-4; D gene: TRBD1; J gene: TRBJ2-7; CDR3 DNA: TGTGCCAGCAGTTTAGGGACAGGGAGAGAGGTGCAGTACTTC; CDR3 protein: CASSLGTGREVQYF
clone size: NA; V gene: TRBV11-3; D gene: NA; J gene: TRBJ2-5; CDR3 DNA: TGTGCCAGCAGCTTAGATGACCAGACCCAGTACTTC; CDR3 protein: CASSLDDQTQYF
clone size: NA; V gene: TRBV4-2; D gene: NA; J gene: TRBJ2-2; CDR3 DNA: TGTGCCAGCAGCCAAGGTTTTCAGGGAAAAACCGGGGAGCTGTTTTTT; CDR3 protein: CASSQGFQGKTGELFF
clone size: NA; V gene: TRBV20-1; D gene: TRBD2; J gene: TRBJ2-1; CDR3 DNA: TGCAGTGGGCTAGCGGGAGGGGACAATGAGCAGTTCTTC; CDR3 protein: CSGLAGGDNEQFF
clone size: many; V gene: TRBV9; D gene: TRBD2; J gene: TRBJ2-2; CDR3 DNA: TGTGCCAGCAGCGTAGGGAGCGGGGGGAACACCGGGGAGCTGTTTTTT; CDR3 protein: CASSVGSGGNTGELFF
clone size: NA; V gene: TRBV7-2; D gene: TRBD1; J gene: TRBJ2-3; CDR3 DNA: TGTGCCAGCAGCCCGGGACAGGCCTTCACAGATACGCAGTATTTT; CDR3 protein: CASSPGQAFTDTQYF
clone size: NA; V gene: TRBV7-8; D gene: NA; J gene: TRBJ1-5; CDR3 DNA: TGTGCCAGCAGCCAAGCCTACAGGAGAATAAGCAATCAGCCCCAGCATTTT; CDR3 protein: CASSQAYRRISNQPQHF
clone size: many; V gene: TRBV11-3; D gene: TRBD1; J gene: TRBJ1-1; CDR3 DNA: TGTGCCAGCCGGGAGCCAGGGGGCACTGAAGCTTTCTTT; CDR3 protein: CASREPGGTEAFF
clone size: NA; V gene: TRBV20-1; D gene: TRBD2; J gene: TRBJ2-2; CDR3 DNA: TGCAGTGCTAGACTAGCGGGAGAGTACGGGGAGCTGTTTTTT; CDR3 protein: CSARLAGEYGELFF
clone size: NA; V gene: TRBV11-1; D gene: TRBD1; J gene: TRBJ1-1; CDR3 DNA: TGTGCCAGCAGCTTGCTCGGGACAGGGGGAACTGAAGCTTTCTTT; CDR3 protein: CASSLLGTGGTEAFF
clone size: many; V gene: TRBV15; D gene: TRBD2; J gene: TRBJ2-5; CDR3 DNA: TGTGCCACCAGCAGAGGAGGTAGCGGGAACCAAGAGACCCAGTACTTC; CDR3 protein: CATSRGGSGNQETQYF